This T cell receptor (beta chain) was identified in a study of blood T cell repertoires in COVID-19. Study overall: The study drew acute and convalescent COVID-19 samples from the United States, Italy and Spain.

How the authors handled the data: Amplified reference gene primers provided the basis for estimating nucleated cell counts. Profiled with immunoSEQ multiplex PCR; TCRdb holds only in-frame clones, not every one. V and J calls and clone size are copied from that table; D and trimming were computed from the DNA. The sample shows 55,000 to 90,000 clones, about 91% of them seen only once. This clone has just one count. V lost 4 bases and J lost 6, with 11 bases in between. CDR3 size: 13 residues. The specimen was peripheral blood. The chain uses TRBV12-3 or TRBV12-4 and TRBJ2-3; possible D gene TRBD1, 5 bases. The TCR originated in a human donor with active COVID-19. The donor label of this sample is uncertain. The CDR3 region has the DNA TGTGCCAGCAGTTCCACCAGGGCCGATACGCAGTATTTT. Translated, it gives CASSSTRADTQYF.